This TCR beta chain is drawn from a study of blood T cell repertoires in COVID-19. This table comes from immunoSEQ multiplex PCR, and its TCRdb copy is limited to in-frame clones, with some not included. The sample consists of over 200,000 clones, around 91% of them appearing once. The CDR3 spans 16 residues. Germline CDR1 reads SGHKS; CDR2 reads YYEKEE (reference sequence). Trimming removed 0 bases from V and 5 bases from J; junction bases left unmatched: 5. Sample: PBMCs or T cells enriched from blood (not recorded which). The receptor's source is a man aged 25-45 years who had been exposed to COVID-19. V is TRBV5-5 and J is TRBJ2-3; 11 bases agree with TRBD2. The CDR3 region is CASSLELAGARDTQYF. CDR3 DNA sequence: TGTGCCAGCAGCTTGGAACTAGCGGGGGCAAGAGATACGCAGTATTTT.